What follows are 8 T cell receptor beta chains derived from one specimen sequenced in a study of tumor-infiltrating lymphocytes in localized non-small cell lung cancer. Generated by immunoSEQ multiplex PCR, the TCRdb table keeps only in-frame clones and is missing some. The table shows 11,000 to 15,000 clones, with approximately 68% occurring only once. The sample taken for sequencing was uninvolved lung tissue not adjacent to the tumor. All receptors derive from a human donor with non-small cell lung cancer.

This rearrangement joins TRBV27 to TRBJ2-3, with D unclear. This CDR3 has 14 amino acids. Trimming removed 0 bases from V and 0 bases from J, with 4 bases in between. Germline CDR1 is MNHEY and CDR2 is SMNVEV (reference sequence). This CDR3 reads CASSLSTSTDTQYF. For the CDR3, the DNA is TGTGCCAGCAGTTTATCCACTAGCACAGATACGCAGTATTTT.

This clone was found once. The V and J genes are TRBV30 and TRBJ1-6; 9 bases agree with TRBD1. The V gene end was trimmed by 4 bases and the J gene end by 9 bases; junction bases not matched to a gene: 10. CDR1 and CDR2 (germline): GTSNPN, SVGIG (reference sequence). This CDR3 contains 15 residues. The CDR3 DNA is TGTGCCTGGAACATAGGGACAGGGATGATTTCACCCCTCCACTTT. It codes for CAWNIGTGMISPLHF.

The V gene is TRBV28, the J gene TRBJ2-5; possible D gene TRBD1, 5 bases. Germline V CDR1 and CDR2: MDHEN, SYDVKM. Deletions cut 5 bases from V and 3 bases from J, with 13 bases between. The CDR3 runs 14 residues. CDR3 coding DNA: TGTGCCAGCAGTCCTTTTGGCAGGGAAGAGACCCAGTACTTC. Encoded protein: CASSPFGREETQYF. The whole variable domain, filled in from reference TRBV28 and TRBJ2-5, reads DVKVTQSSRYLVKRTGEKVFLECVQDMDHENMFWYRQDPGLGLRLIYFSYDVKMKEKGDIPEGYSVSREKKERFSLILESASTNQTSMYLCASSPFGREETQYFGPGTRLLVL.

The chain joins TRBV6-5 to TRBJ2-2; D is unclear. The CDR3 runs to 13 residues. Germline CDR1 reads MNHEY; CDR2 reads SVGAGI. V lost 2 bases and J lost 5, with 6 bases in between. CDR3 coding DNA: TGTGCCAGCAGTTACGTGCTTACCGGGGAGCTGTTTTTT. This gives the protein CASSYVLTGELFF.

The rearrangement uses TRBV30 and TRBJ2-5; D is possibly TRBD1 (7 bases). V lost 3 bases and J lost 1, with 27 bases in between. The CDR3 sequence is 19 residues long. Looked up from germline, CDR1 is GTSNPN and CDR2 is SVGIG (reference sequence). The CDR3 is CAWRLKRQGEASVQETQYF. DNA for the CDR3: TGTGCCTGGAGACTCAAACGACAGGGTGAGGCTAGCGTCCAAGAGACCCAGTACTTC.

This clone showed up just a few times. V gene TRBV13 combines with J gene TRBJ1-1; D is undetermined. Trimming shortened V by 0 bases and J by 7 bases, and 3 bases separated the two germline ends. CDR3 length: 11 amino acids. Germline V gives CDR1 PRHDT, CDR2 FYEKMQ (reference sequence). The CDR3 loop reads CASSLGLEAFF. The DNA for the CDR3 is TGTGCCAGCAGCTTAGGTCTTGAAGCTTTCTTT. The whole variable domain, filled in from reference TRBV13 and TRBJ1-1, reads AAGVIQSPRHLIKEKRETATLKCYPIPRHDTVYWYQQGPGQDPQFLISFYEKMQSDKGSIPDRFSAQQFSDYHSELNMSSLELGDSALYFCASSLGLEAFFGQGTRLTVV.

The J gene is TRBJ1-5, the V gene TRBV27, with D possibly TRBD1 on 5 matching bases. This CDR3 is built from 14 residues. The V end lost 5 bases, the J end lost 7 bases, and 15 bases lay between the germline ends. CDR1 is MNHEY, CDR2 SMNVEV, per germline (reference sequence). The CDR3 nucleotides read TGTGCCAGCAGTCCTTCGACAAGGGGACAGCCCCAGCATTTT. The encoded protein is CASSPSTRGQPQHF.

This chain uses TRBV4-3 with TRBJ1-3; a possible D gene is TRBD1 (6 bases). This CDR3 has 16 residues. V dropped 2 bases and J dropped 5 bases, with 16 bases sitting between them. CDR1 is LGHNA, CDR2 YSLEER, per germline. This CDR3 reads CASSQRSSQGRNTIYF. The CDR3 bases are TGCGCCAGCAGCCAAAGGAGTTCACAGGGTAGAAACACCATATATTTT.